These T cell receptor beta chains were read from a single sample in a study of T cell responses to AZD1222 COVID-19 vaccine. Here immunoSEQ multiplex PCR was the method, and the copy in TCRdb shows in-frame clones only, minus some. The table records around 150,000 clones, about 91% of them present only once. The sample consisted of peripheral blood, taken on day 0 of MenACWY control vaccination. The source of these receptors is an adult in good health. The CDR3 runs from the conserved cysteine through the conserved F or W. The D gene is left open where the match is weak. Not every row has a clone size; where given, it reads once, few, many or a size class.

cdr3_aa cdr3_nt d_call j_call v_call clone_size cdr3_length
CASRTDPGTNEQYF TGTGCCAGCAGGACCGATCCCGGGACAAACGAGCAGTACTTC NA TRBJ2-7 TRBV2 once 14
CASSFYSATGELFF TGCGCCAGCAGCTTCTATTCGGCTACCGGGGAGCTGTTTTTT NA TRBJ2-2 TRBV5-1 NA 14
CATQGDSGEKLFF TGTGCCACACAGGGGGATTCAGGTGAAAAACTGTTTTTT TRBD1 TRBJ1-4 TRBV10-3 NA 13
CASSISGPGRAYNEQLF TGTGCCAGTAGTATAAGTGGCCCCGGGAGGGCCTACAATGAGCAGCTCTTC TRBD2 TRBJ2-1 TRBV19 NA 17
CASSRTGGVVGYGYTF TGTGCCAGCAGCAGGACAGGAGGGGTAGTGGGCTATGGCTACACCTTC TRBD1 TRBJ1-2 TRBV2 NA 16
CASRGTSGPYEQYF TGTGCCAGCCGCGGGACTAGCGGACCCTACGAGCAGTACTTC TRBD2 TRBJ2-7 TRBV7-2 NA 14
CASSSGGGSTYNEQFF TGTGCCAGCAGCTCCGGAGGGGGGAGCACTTACAATGAGCAGTTCTTC NA TRBJ2-1 TRBV7-2 NA 16
CASSGVTAGAGVGYTF TGTGCCAGCAGCGGGGTCACGGCGGGGGCAGGGGTTGGCTACACCTTC NA TRBJ1-2 TRBV7-2 NA 16
CASSLRQPGNEQFF TGTGCCAGCAGCTTACGACAACCTGGGAATGAGCAGTTCTTC NA TRBJ2-1 TRBV7-6 NA 14
CASSFSQGTSGYTF TGTGCCAGCAGTTTCTCGCAGGGAACATCCGGCTACACCTTC NA TRBJ1-2 TRBV27 NA 14
CASSISLLWDRGKNQPQHF TGTGCCAGTAGTATCTCTCTGTTGTGGGACAGGGGGAAGAATCAGCCCCAGCATTTT TRBD1 TRBJ1-5 TRBV19 NA 19
CASSGRGQGHGRNTIYF TGTGCCAGTAGTGGCCGAGGACAGGGACACGGAAGAAACACCATATATTTT TRBD1 TRBJ1-3 TRBV19 NA 17
CASSSSDVAFF TGTGCCAGCAGTTCCTCAGATGTAGCTTTCTTT NA TRBJ1-1 TRBV6-2/TRBV6-3 few 11
CSLRENEQFF TGCAGTCTTAGAGAAAATGAGCAGTTCTTC NA TRBJ2-1 TRBV20-1 NA 10
CATSSGGGYEQYF TGCGCCACCTCCTCGGGAGGAGGTTACGAGCAGTACTTC TRBD2 TRBJ2-7 TRBV10-2 NA 13
CASSPGAGRVNTEAFF TGTGCCAGCAGTCCAGGGGCAGGGAGGGTGAACACTGAAGCTTTCTTT NA TRBJ1-1 TRBV7-2 NA 16
CASSLHRGGANVLTF TGTGCCAGCAGTCTCCACAGGGGCGGGGCCAACGTCCTGACTTTC TRBD1 TRBJ2-6 TRBV27 NA 15
CSVRDRVQETQYF TGCAGTGTTCGGGACAGGGTTCAAGAGACCCAGTACTTC TRBD1 TRBJ2-5 TRBV29-1 once 13
CASSLFGGSPYNSPLHF TGTGCCAGCAGTCTATTTGGGGGGTCCCCCTATAATTCACCCCTCCACTTT NA TRBJ1-6 TRBV6-6 NA 17
CASTQLGLEQFF TGTGCCAGCACCCAATTGGGCCTCGAACAGTTCTTC NA TRBJ2-1 TRBV28 NA 12
CAWRSSGNLNEQFF TGTGCCTGGCGCTCTAGCGGGAACCTCAATGAGCAGTTCTTC TRBD2 TRBJ2-1 TRBV30 NA 14
CASSVTPSPSTDTQYF TGTGCCAGCAGCGTAACTCCTAGCCCAAGCACAGATACGCAGTATTTT NA TRBJ2-3 TRBV9 NA 16
CASSVQGANNQPQHF TGTGCCAGTAGTGTCCAGGGGGCTAACAATCAGCCCCAGCATTTT TRBD1 TRBJ1-5 TRBV19 NA 15
CASSQPSYEQYF TGCGCCAGCAGCCAACCTTCCTACGAGCAGTACTTC NA TRBJ2-7 TRBV5-1 few 12
CASSSSTRFNEQFF TGTGCCAGCAGCTCCTCGACTAGATTCAATGAGCAGTTCTTC NA TRBJ2-1 TRBV11-2 few 14
CASSNFLLGGSRADTQYF TGTGCCAGTAGTAACTTCCTTCTAGGCGGGAGTAGGGCAGATACGCAGTATTTT TRBD2 TRBJ2-3 TRBV19 NA 18
CSASGQAWSNSPLHF TGCAGTGCTAGTGGACAGGCTTGGAGTAATTCACCCCTCCACTTT TRBD1 TRBJ1-6 TRBV20-1 NA 15
CAWSGQRGTPQHF TGTGCCTGGAGCGGACAAAGGGGAACTCCCCAGCATTTT NA TRBJ1-5 TRBV30 NA 13
CASSYWTGNSPLHF TGTGCCAGCAGTTACTGGACAGGCAATTCACCCCTCCACTTT TRBD1 TRBJ1-6 TRBV6-5 NA 14
CASSIGGGGLNTEAFF TGTGCCAGTAGTATCGGAGGGGGTGGGCTAAACACTGAAGCTTTCTTT NA TRBJ1-1 TRBV19 NA 16
CASSERTGGGYGYTF TGTGCCAGCAGTGAACGGACAGGGGGGGGTTATGGCTACACCTTC TRBD1 TRBJ1-2 TRBV2 NA 15
CSASTLLAGGTDTQYF TGCAGTGCTAGTACTCTACTAGCGGGAGGCACAGATACGCAGTATTTT TRBD2 TRBJ2-3 TRBV20-1 once 16
CASSPVPNNEKLFF TGTGCCAGCTCACCGGTTCCGAATAATGAAAAACTGTTTTTT NA TRBJ1-4 TRBV18 NA 14
CASSSLAGGTDTQYF TGCGCCAGCAGCTCACTAGCGGGAGGCACAGATACGCAGTATTTT TRBD2 TRBJ2-3 TRBV5-1 NA 15
CASSQVFNTEAFF TGTGCCAGCAGCCAAGTATTCAACACTGAAGCTTTCTTT NA TRBJ1-1 TRBV3-1/TRBV3-2 NA 13
CASSLRADGYYGYTF TGTGCCAGCAGTTTACGGGCGGACGGCTACTATGGCTACACCTTC NA TRBJ1-2 TRBV27 once 15
CASSFQGLAVTKEQFF TGTGCCAGTAGTTTCCAGGGACTAGCGGTTACAAAGGAGCAGTTCTTC TRBD2 TRBJ2-1 TRBV19 NA 16
CASSYGVGSNQPQHF TGTGCCAGCAGTTACGGGGTGGGTAGCAATCAGCCCCAGCATTTT NA TRBJ1-5 TRBV6-2/TRBV6-3 NA 15
CASSSIDRGHYGYTF TGTGCCAGCAGCTCGATTGACAGGGGGCACTATGGCTACACCTTC TRBD1 TRBJ1-2 TRBV7-2 NA 15
CASSGDGTETQYF TGTGCCAGCAGTGGGGACGGGACGGAGACCCAGTACTTC NA TRBJ2-5 TRBV2 NA 13
CASSQVSGPQYF TGCGCCAGCAGCCAAGTCTCAGGGCCCCAGTATTTT NA TRBJ2-3 TRBV4-3 NA 12
CASSTDGMWTEAFF TGTGCCAGTAGTACCGACGGGATGTGGACTGAAGCTTTCTTT NA TRBJ1-1 TRBV19 NA 14